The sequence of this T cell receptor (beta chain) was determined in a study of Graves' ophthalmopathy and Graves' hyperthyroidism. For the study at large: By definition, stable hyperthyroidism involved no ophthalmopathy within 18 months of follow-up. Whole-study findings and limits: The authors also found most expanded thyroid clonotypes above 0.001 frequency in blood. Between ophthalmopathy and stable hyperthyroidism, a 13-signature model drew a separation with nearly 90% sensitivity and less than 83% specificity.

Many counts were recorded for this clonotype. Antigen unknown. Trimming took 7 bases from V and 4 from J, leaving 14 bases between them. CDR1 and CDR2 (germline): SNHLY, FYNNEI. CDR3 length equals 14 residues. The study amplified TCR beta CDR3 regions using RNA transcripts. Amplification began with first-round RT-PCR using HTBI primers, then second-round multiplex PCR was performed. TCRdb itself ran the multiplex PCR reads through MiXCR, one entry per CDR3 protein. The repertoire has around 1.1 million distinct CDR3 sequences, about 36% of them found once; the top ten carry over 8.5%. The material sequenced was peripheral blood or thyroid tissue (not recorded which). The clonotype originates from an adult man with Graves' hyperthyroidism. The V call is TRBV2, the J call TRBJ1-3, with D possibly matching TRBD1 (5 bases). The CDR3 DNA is TGTGCCAGCATCTATGGGGGGTCCGGAAACACCATATATTTT. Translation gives CASIYGGSGNTIYF.